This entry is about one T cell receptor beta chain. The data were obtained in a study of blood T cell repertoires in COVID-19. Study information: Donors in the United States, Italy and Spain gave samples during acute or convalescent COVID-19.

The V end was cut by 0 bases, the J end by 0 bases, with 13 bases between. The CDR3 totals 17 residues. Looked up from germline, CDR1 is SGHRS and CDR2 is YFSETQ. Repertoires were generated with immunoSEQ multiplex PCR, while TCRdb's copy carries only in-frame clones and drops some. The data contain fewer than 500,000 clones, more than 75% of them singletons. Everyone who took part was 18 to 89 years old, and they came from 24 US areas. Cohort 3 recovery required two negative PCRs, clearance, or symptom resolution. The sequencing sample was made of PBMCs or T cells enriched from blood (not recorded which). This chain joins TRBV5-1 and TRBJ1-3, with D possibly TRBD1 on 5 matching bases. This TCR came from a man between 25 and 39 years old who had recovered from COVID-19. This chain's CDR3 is CASSLDRMSSSGNTIYF. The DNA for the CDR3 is TGCGCCAGCAGCTTGGACAGGATGTCTTCCTCTGGAAACACCATATATTTT.